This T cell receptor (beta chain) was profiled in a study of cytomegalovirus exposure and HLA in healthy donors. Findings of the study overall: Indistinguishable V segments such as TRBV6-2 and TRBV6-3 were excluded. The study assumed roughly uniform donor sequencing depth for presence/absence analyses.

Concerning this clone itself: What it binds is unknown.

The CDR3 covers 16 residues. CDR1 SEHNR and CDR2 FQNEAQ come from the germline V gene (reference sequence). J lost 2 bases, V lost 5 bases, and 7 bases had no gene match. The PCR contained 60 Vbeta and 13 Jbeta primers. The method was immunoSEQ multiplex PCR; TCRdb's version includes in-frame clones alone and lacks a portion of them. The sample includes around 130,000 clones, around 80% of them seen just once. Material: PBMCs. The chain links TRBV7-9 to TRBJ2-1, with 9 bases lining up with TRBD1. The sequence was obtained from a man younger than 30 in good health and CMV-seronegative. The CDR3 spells CASSPQRQGAYNEQFF. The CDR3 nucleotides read TGTGCCAGCAGCCCCCAGAGACAGGGGGCCTACAATGAGCAGTTCTTC.